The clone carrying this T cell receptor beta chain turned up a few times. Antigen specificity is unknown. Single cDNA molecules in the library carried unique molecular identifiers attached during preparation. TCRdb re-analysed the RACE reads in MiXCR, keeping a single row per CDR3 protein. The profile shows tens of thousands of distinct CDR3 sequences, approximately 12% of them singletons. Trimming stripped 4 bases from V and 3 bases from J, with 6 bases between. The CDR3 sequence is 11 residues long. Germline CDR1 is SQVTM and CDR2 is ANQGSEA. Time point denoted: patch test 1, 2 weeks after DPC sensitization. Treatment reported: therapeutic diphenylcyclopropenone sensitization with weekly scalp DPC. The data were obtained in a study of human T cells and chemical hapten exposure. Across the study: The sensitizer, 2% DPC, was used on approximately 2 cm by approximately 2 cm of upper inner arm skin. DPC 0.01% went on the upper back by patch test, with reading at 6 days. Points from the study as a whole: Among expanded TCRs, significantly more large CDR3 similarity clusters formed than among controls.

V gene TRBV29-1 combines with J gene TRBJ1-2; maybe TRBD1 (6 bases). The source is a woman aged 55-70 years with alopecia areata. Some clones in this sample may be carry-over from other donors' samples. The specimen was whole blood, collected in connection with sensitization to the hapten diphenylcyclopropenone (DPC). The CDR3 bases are TGCAGCGTTGGACAGGACTATGGCTACACCTTC. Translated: CSVGQDYGYTF. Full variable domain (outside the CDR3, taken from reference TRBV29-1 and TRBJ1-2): SAVISQKPSRDICQRGTSLTIQCQVDSQVTMMFWYRQQPGQSLTLIATANQGSEATYESGFVIDKFPISRPNLTFSTLTVSNMSPEDSSIYLCSVGQDYGYTFGSGTRLTVV.